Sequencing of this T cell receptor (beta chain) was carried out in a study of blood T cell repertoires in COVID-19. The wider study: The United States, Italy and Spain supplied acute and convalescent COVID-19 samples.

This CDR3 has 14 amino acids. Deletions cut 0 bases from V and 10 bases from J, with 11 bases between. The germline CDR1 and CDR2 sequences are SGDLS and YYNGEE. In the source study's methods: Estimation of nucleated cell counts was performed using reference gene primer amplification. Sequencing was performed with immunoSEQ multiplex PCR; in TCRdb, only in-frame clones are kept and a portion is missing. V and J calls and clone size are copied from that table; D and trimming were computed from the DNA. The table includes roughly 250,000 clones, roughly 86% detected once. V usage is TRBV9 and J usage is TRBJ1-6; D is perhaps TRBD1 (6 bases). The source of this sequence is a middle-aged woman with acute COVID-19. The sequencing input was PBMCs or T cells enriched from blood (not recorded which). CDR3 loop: CASSVVGGESPLHF. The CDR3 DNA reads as TGTGCCAGCAGCGTAGTAGGGGGGGAATCACCCCTCCACTTT.